These 16 T cell receptor beta chains originate from one sample sequenced in a study of T cell changes during pregnancy in multiple sclerosis. TCRdb's table, derived via immunoSEQ multiplex PCR, lists solely in-frame clones and lacks some. The sample shows just over 30,000 clones, roughly 87% of them seen only once. Sequencing was performed on CD8+ T cells from peripheral blood mononuclear cells, taken in the first trimester of pregnancy. The receptors derive from a female donor with multiple sclerosis, enrolled in a pregnancy study.

The CDR3 nucleotides read TGCGCCAGCAGCCTCGGGACAGGGGGCACCGGGGAGCTGTTTTTT. This encodes CASSLGTGGTGELFF. The chain joins TRBV4-3 to TRBJ2-2; 11 bases line up with TRBD1. The CDR3 is 15 amino acids. The germline V gene encodes CDR1 LGHNA and CDR2 YSLEER. Trimming cost V 4 bases and J 4 bases; bases outside gene matches: 2.

The V and J genes are TRBV19 and TRBJ1-1; D may be TRBD1 (6 bases). V lost 6 bases, J lost 2 bases, and 22 bases lay in between. In germline, CDR1 is LNHDA, CDR2 SQIVND (reference sequence). The CDR3 is made up of 17 amino acids. CDR3 coding DNA: TGTGCCAGTAGCCCGATTCGCCGGGGGGGGCAAAACACTGAAGCTTTCTTT. The encoded protein is CASSPIRRGGQNTEAFF.

The rearrangement uses TRBV7-3 and TRBJ2-1; D might be TRBD2 (5 bases). Germline CDR1 is SGHTA and CDR2 is FQGTGA. V was clipped by 1 base and J by 3 bases, with 16 bases between them. The CDR3 length is 17 residues. CDR3 sequence (DNA): TGTGCCAGCAGCTTAAGCCTCGGAGCGGAGCTCTACAATGAGCAGTTCTTC. It is translated as CASSLSLGAELYNEQFF.

The chain employs TRBV4-3 and TRBJ1-4; D gene uncertain. The V and J ends lost 0 bases and 1 base respectively, with 6 bases between them. This CDR3 has 15 residues. Germline V gene sequence: CDR1 LGHNA, CDR2 YSLEER. CDR3 residues: CASSQDRGTNEKLFF. The CDR3 bases are TGCGCCAGCAGCCAAGATCGAGGAACTAATGAAAAACTGTTTTTT.

The V and J genes are TRBV30 and TRBJ2-1; D is unclear. This CDR3 region has 14 residues. Germline V lookup: CDR1 GTSNPN, CDR2 SVGIG (reference sequence). V was pared by 0 bases and J by 8 bases, with 14 bases between. CDR3 loop: CAWSVLLTADEQFF. In DNA form, the CDR3 reads TGTGCCTGGAGTGTACTTTTGACGGCGGATGAGCAGTTCTTC. Variable domain in full (rest from reference TRBV30 and TRBJ2-1): SQTIHQWPATLVQPVGSPLSLECTVEGTSNPNLYWYRQAAGRGLQLLFYSVGIGQISSEVPQNLSASRPQDRQFILSSKKLLLSDSGFYLCAWSVLLTADEQFFGPGTRLTVL.

The rearrangement links TRBV12-5 to TRBJ2-5, with 10 bases that match TRBD2. This CDR3 spans 18 amino acids. Germline V gives CDR1 LGHNT, CDR2 FRNRAP. V trimming: 6 bases; J trimming: 1 base; junction bases outside the gene matches: 14. CDR3 DNA: TGTGCTAGTGGCTCACCGGCTAGCGGGGGCCACTTCCAAGAGACCCAGTACTTC. This translates into CASGSPASGGHFQETQYF.

In regard to this clone: The junction does not match germline at one end; this may be a read error. The chain carries TRBV19 and TRBJ2-1; the match to TRBD2 covers 8 bases. This CDR3 region has 15 residues. The germline CDR1 and CDR2 sequences are LNHDA and SQIVND (reference sequence). DNA of the CDR3: TGTGCCAGTGGTATAGCGGGAAGGGTTTTCGATGAGCAGTTCTTC. Its protein product is CASGIAGRVFDEQFF.

This rearrangement joins TRBV4-3 to TRBJ1-5; no reliable D call. Per germline, CDR1 LGHNA and CDR2 YSLEER. The CDR3 has 15 amino acids. Trimming took off 1 base at V and 0 bases at J, with 7 bases between the two ends. CDR3 loop: CASSQGRHSNQPQHF. The CDR3 DNA reads as TGCGCCAGCAGCCAAGGCAGGCATAGCAATCAGCCCCAGCATTTT.

This chain links TRBV28 with TRBJ2-3; D gene unclear. The ends were cut back, 2 bases at V and 0 bases at J, with 15 bases in the middle. In germline, CDR1 is MDHEN, CDR2 SYDVKM. The CDR3 covers 17 residues. CDR3 residues: CASSLGYSPPSTDTQYF. In DNA, the CDR3 is TGTGCCAGCAGTTTAGGATACAGCCCTCCTAGCACAGATACGCAGTATTTT.

The chain joins TRBV7-6 to TRBJ2-6; possibly TRBD2 for D (6 bases). This CDR3 has 18 amino acids. Per germline, CDR1 SGHVS and CDR2 FNYEAQ. V lost 5 bases to trimming and J lost 0 bases, with 17 bases between them. CDR3 region: CASSPPGGVSSGANVLTF. For the CDR3, the DNA is TGTGCCAGCAGCCCCCCCGGAGGGGTAAGCTCTGGGGCCAACGTCCTGACTTTC. Full variable domain (remainder filled in from reference TRBV7-6 and TRBJ2-6): GAGVSQSPRYKVTKRGQDVALRCDPISGHVSLYWYRQALGQGPEFLTYFNYEAQQDKSGLPNDRFSAERPEGSISTLTIQRTEQRDSAMYRCASSPPGGVSSGANVLTFGAGSRLTVL.

This chain joins TRBV7-9 and TRBJ2-2; weak D call: TRBD1 (5 bases). V lost 3 bases, J lost 4 bases, and 12 bases lay in between. Germline V CDR1 and CDR2: SEHNR, FQNEAQ (reference sequence). The CDR3 loop spans 15 amino acids. This chain's CDR3 is CASSFVPQGTGELFF. The CDR3 region has the DNA TGTGCCAGCAGCTTCGTCCCCCAGGGCACCGGGGAGCTGTTTTTT.

CDR3 amino acids: CASSQDRRHITGELFF. The CDR3 DNA follows: TGCGCCAGCAGCCAAGATCGAAGACATATCACCGGGGAGCTGTTTTTT. V usage is TRBV4-3 and J usage is TRBJ2-2, with no clear D. V gave up 0 bases and J gave up 4 bases, with 12 bases separating them. This CDR3 comprises 16 residues. Germline V gives CDR1 LGHNA, CDR2 YSLEER.

The genes are TRBV7-2 and TRBJ2-7; TRBD2 aligns across 11 bases. CDR1 SGHTA and CDR2 FQGNSA come from the germline V gene. The J segment lost 3 bases and the V segment lost 5 bases, leaving 6 bases of the junction unmatched. The CDR3 extends over 15 amino acids. The CDR3 region has the DNA TGTGCCAGCAGCCGACCGGGACTAGCGGTCTACGAGCAGTACTTC. Translating gives CASSRPGLAVYEQYF. The full variable domain, in which reference TRBV7-2 and TRBJ2-7 provide the parts outside the CDR3, is GAGVSQSPSNKVTEKGKDVELRCDPISGHTALYWYRQSLGQGLEFLIYFQGNSAPDKSGLPSDRFSAERTGGSVSTLTIQRTQQEDSAVYLCASSRPGLAVYEQYFGPGTRLTVT.

The chain joins TRBV19 to TRBJ1-2; maybe TRBD1 (5 bases). This CDR3 spans 14 amino acids. Per germline, CDR1 LNHDA and CDR2 SQIVND (reference sequence). V was trimmed by 5 bases and J by 2 bases, leaving 12 bases between them. The CDR3 DNA follows: TGTGCCAGTAGTCCGGATCAGGGAAACTATGGCTACACCTTC. Translating it yields CASSPDQGNYGYTF.

The rearrangement joins TRBV9 to TRBJ2-2, with a weak D call TRBD2 (5 bases). CDR3 length: 15 amino acids. Trimming removed 2 bases at V and 5 bases at J, with 13 bases between. From germline, CDR1 is SGDLS and CDR2 YYNGEE. The CDR3 loop reads CASSVGRDMTGELFF. For the CDR3, the DNA is TGTGCCAGCAGCGTCGGACGGGATATGACCGGGGAGCTGTTTTTT.

Comments on this clone: The junction departs from germline at one end; a sequencing error may be responsible. The rearrangement uses TRBV15 and TRBJ1-6; tentative D call: TRBD1 (5 bases). Germline CDR1 reads LNHNV; CDR2 reads YYDKDF (reference sequence). The CDR3 length is 17 residues. DNA for the CDR3: TGTGCCACCAGCGGAGAGGACACGAGCTCCTATAATTCACCCCTCCACTTT. Encoded protein: CATSGEDTSSYNSPLHF.